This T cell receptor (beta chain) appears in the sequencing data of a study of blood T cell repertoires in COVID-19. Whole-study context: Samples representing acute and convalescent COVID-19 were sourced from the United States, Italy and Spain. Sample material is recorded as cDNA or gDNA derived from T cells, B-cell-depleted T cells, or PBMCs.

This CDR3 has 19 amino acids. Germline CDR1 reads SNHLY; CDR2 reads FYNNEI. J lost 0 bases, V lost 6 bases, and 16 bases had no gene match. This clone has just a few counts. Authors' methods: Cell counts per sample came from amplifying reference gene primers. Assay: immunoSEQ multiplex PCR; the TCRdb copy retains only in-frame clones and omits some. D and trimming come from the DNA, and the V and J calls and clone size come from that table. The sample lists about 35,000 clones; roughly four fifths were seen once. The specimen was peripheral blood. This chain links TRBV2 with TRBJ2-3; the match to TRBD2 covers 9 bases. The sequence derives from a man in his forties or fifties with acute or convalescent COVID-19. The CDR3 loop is CASSPLAIAGETSTDTQYF. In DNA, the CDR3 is TGTGCCAGCAGCCCTTTGGCGATAGCGGGAGAGACTAGCACAGATACGCAGTATTTT.